The clone carrying this T cell receptor (beta chain) was seen once. The CDR3 consists of 15 residues. Germline values: CDR1 LGHNA, CDR2 YSLEER. Trimming took off 1 base at V and 0 bases at J, with 8 bases between the two ends. This specimen belongs to a study of blood T cell repertoires in COVID-19. This table comes from immunoSEQ multiplex PCR, and its TCRdb copy is limited to in-frame clones, with some not included. The table lists 310,000 or so clones, approximately 90% of them singletons, with more than 8.5% in the top ten. The clonotype was recovered from a woman aged 18-29 years who had recovered from COVID-19. This chain links TRBV4-3 with TRBJ2-3; D may be TRBD2 (5 bases). Sequences were obtained from PBMCs or T cells enriched from blood (not recorded which). The CDR3 DNA follows: TGCGCCAGCAGCCAAGGGACTGCTAGCACAGATACGCAGTATTTT. Protein product: CASSQGTASTDTQYF.